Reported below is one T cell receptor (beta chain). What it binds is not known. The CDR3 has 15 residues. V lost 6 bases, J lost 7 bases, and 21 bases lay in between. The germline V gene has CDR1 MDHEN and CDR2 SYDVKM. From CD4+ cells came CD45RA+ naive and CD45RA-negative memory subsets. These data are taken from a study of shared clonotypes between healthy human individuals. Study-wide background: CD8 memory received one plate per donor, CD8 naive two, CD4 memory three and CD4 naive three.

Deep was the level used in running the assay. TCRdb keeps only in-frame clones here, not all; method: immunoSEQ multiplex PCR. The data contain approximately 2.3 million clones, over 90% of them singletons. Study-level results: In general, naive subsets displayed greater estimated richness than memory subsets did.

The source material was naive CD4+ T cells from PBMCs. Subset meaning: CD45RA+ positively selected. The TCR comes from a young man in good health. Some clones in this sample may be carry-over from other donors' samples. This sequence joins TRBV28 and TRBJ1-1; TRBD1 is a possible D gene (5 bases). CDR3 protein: CASSGGFPWGVEAFF. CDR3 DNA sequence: TGTGCCAGCAGCGGGGGATTCCCTTGGGGAGTTGAAGCTTTCTTT.